This T cell receptor (beta chain) was documented in a study of human T cells and chemical hapten exposure. V was clipped by 7 bases and J by 5 bases; unmatched bases: 12. The CDR3 extends over 15 amino acids. The germline CDR1 and CDR2 sequences are SEHNR and FQNEAQ (reference sequence). In TCRdb, the RACE reads were re-called with MiXCR into one record per CDR3 protein. The sample includes about 380,000 distinct CDR3 sequences, around 5.5% of them seen just once. Time point given: pre-sensitization, week 0. Treatment of the sample: therapeutic diphenylcyclopropenone sensitization with weekly scalp DPC. Every donor had alopecia and was 18 to 70 years old; all were suitable for DPC.

The rearrangement joins TRBV7-9 to TRBJ1-1; 8 bases map to TRBD1. This TCR was sampled from a woman aged 45-59 years with alopecia areata. Some clones in this sample may be carry-over from other donors' samples. The starting material was whole blood, obtained in connection with sensitization to the hapten diphenylcyclopropenone (DPC). The CDR3 is CASTEVAGGVTEAFF. The CDR3, as DNA: TGTGCCAGCACCGAGGTGGCAGGGGGCGTGACTGAAGCTTTCTTT.